The clone carrying this TCR beta chain is a singleton in its sample. Its antigen is still unknown. These data are taken from a study of cytomegalovirus exposure and HLA in healthy donors. The data were produced by immunoSEQ multiplex PCR, yet TCRdb's version contains in-frame clones alone and is incomplete. The sample has roughly 250,000 clones, approximately 90% seen once. Overall study results and limits: Both high specificity and high sensitivity reportedly marked the classifier's diagnosis of cytomegalovirus status. The study recorded over 150 TCR beta chains that were cytomegalovirus-associated.

The junction had 9 bases not matched to a gene; V was cut back by 10 bases and J by 7 bases. CDR3 length: 12 amino acids. CDR1 and CDR2 from the germline V gene are ENHRY and SYGVKD. Sequences were obtained from PBMCs. V is TRBV10-3 and J is TRBJ1-2; 7 bases match TRBD1. The receptor's source is a man between 18 and 35 years old in good health and CMV-seronegative. The CDR3 nucleotides are TGTGCCACAGAGACAGGGAAGGGTGGCTACACCTTC. Translation: CATETGKGGYTF.